Below are 9 T cell receptor beta chains sequenced from a single sample in a study of cytomegalovirus exposure and HLA in healthy donors (dated by TCRdb to about 2017). The method was the immunoSEQ multiplex PCR assay. The multiplex PCR relied on a mix of 60 forward primers for TCR Vbeta segments and 13 reverse primers for TCR Jbeta segments. The source is immuneACCESS, and TCRdb retained only in-frame sequences with V and J called. Part of the clones is not carried over; for the studies checked, unresolved V genes explain less than half of this, and the remainder is unexplained. The sample contains fewer than 250,000 clones, almost 80% of them found a single time. The top ten clonotypes cover over 3.5% of the sample. The specimen was PBMCs. These receptors all come from a male donor in good health and CMV-seronegative.

The V call is TRBV18, the J call TRBJ2-3; 10 bases match TRBD2. The CDR3 length is 16 residues. The germline V gene has CDR1 KGHSH and CDR2 LQKENI. The V gene end was trimmed by 3 bases and the J gene end by 2 bases; junction bases not matched to a gene: 5. CDR3 in amino acids: CASSPALAGNTDTQYF. For the CDR3, the DNA is TGTGCCAGCTCACCGGCACTAGCGGGAAACACAGATACGCAGTATTTT.

V usage is TRBV4-1 and J usage is TRBJ2-2; 9 bases align to TRBD1. The CDR3 has 17 amino acids. Germline V gene lookup returns CDR1 MGHRA and CDR2 YSYEKL. V was clipped by 1 base and J by 1 base; unmatched bases: 4. The CDR3 loop reads CASSQVGTGKNTGELFF. DNA for the CDR3: TGCGCCAGCAGCCAAGTAGGGACAGGGAAGAACACCGGGGAGCTGTTTTTT.

This clone was seen a few times. The chain has TRBV5-1 and TRBJ1-4; D might be TRBD1 (6 bases). This CDR3 is 14 amino acids long. Per the germline V gene, CDR1 is SGHRS and CDR2 is YFSETQ. Trimming shortened V by 1 base and J by 6 bases, and 10 bases separated the two germline ends. CDR3 bases: TGCGCCAGCAGCTTGAGAGGGGGGGATGAAAAACTGTTTTTT. This sequence encodes CASSLRGGDEKLFF.

As regards this clone: It is unclear where the CDR3 begins or ends on the DNA, so no DNA is shown, and the CDR3 is as TCRdb lists it. V gene TRBV28 combines with J gene TRBJ2-2; the table's D call, TRBD2, has no DNA check behind it. The CDR3 spans 15 residues, counting both ends. Germline CDR1 and CDR2: MDHEN and SYDVKM. This CDR3 is CASSLRWLRAGELFF.

CDR3 sequence reads: CASSFSGNQPQHF. The CDR3 DNA reads TGTGCCAGCAGCTTTAGCGGCAATCAGCCCCAGCATTTT. The chain uses TRBV11-2 and TRBJ1-5, with unresolved D. CDR3 length equals 13 residues. Germline CDR1 reads SGHAT; CDR2 reads FQNNGV. V lost 3 bases, J lost 2 bases, and 5 bases lay in between.

As to this clone: A read error may account for a junction end that differs from germline. The chain uses TRBV7-9 and TRBJ2-1, with 11 positions matching TRBD1. The CDR3 contains 15 residues. Germline values: CDR1 SEHNR, CDR2 FQNEAQ (reference sequence). Written as DNA, the CDR3 is TGTTCCAGCAGTCAACCCGGGACAGGGGGTAGTGAGCAGTTCTTC. Protein: CSSSQPGTGGSEQFF.

The chain employs TRBV29-1 and TRBJ2-3; TRBD1 aligns across 8 bases. Trimming at V came to 1 base and at J to 0 bases, leaving 0 bases not matched to a gene. CDR1 SQVTM and CDR2 ANQGSEA come from the germline V gene. This CDR3 comprises 14 residues. This CDR3 is CSVEGTGSTDTQYF. Here the CDR3 DNA reads TGCAGCGTTGAAGGGACAGGGAGCACAGATACGCAGTATTTT.

This chain uses TRBV11-3 with TRBJ2-2; D may be TRBD1 (5 bases). Trimming removed 8 bases at V and 7 bases at J, with 14 bases between. CDR1 and CDR2 from the germline V gene are SGHNT and YENEEA. This CDR3 is built from 13 residues. In DNA form, the CDR3 reads TGTGCCAGCCGGCAGGGCTGGGGCGGGGAGCTGTTTTTT. The encoded protein is CASRQGWGGELFF.

This clone has only a few counts. This sequence joins TRBV5-6 and TRBJ2-7; D remains ambiguous. The CDR3 extends over 13 amino acids. Germline CDR1 SGHDT, CDR2 YYEEEE. Trimming shortened V by 4 bases and J by 4 bases, and 12 bases separated the two germline ends. The DNA for the CDR3 is TGTGCCAGCAGCCTGTCCTGGGCGTACGAGCAGTACTTC. The encoded protein is CASSLSWAYEQYF.